The next 26 T cell receptor beta chains were all read from a single sample in a study of T cell changes during pregnancy in multiple sclerosis. Sequenced by immunoSEQ multiplex PCR; TCRdb stores in-frame clones only, minus some. This table has approximately 57,000 clones, 75% to 95% appearing once. This specimen was peripheral blood, taken after pregnancy. The receptors were gathered from a female donor in good health, enrolled as a control in a pregnancy study.

In its sample, this clone was seen a few times. This rearrangement joins TRBV2 to TRBJ1-1; the match to TRBD1 covers 9 bases. V shed 4 bases and J 5 bases; nucleotides not matched to a gene: 5. This CDR3 is 14 amino acids long. Germline V gene data show CDR1 as SNHLY and CDR2 as FYNNEI. CDR3 protein: CASSAVTGGTEAFF. The CDR3 DNA follows: TGTGCCAGCAGTGCAGTGACAGGGGGAACTGAAGCTTTCTTT.

The rearrangement joins TRBV7-9 to TRBJ1-1, with 8 bases that match TRBD1. Germline loops: CDR1 SEHNR, CDR2 FQNEAQ (reference sequence). CDR3 length equals 14 residues. V shed 3 bases and J 0 bases; nucleotides not matched to a gene: 0. CDR3 coding DNA: TGTGCCAGCAGCTTGGGACAGGTGAACACTGAAGCTTTCTTT. This translates into CASSLGQVNTEAFF.

The chain uses TRBV6-5 and TRBJ1-1, with 9 positions matching TRBD1. V lost 6 bases, J lost 3 bases, and 8 bases stayed unmatched. Germline V gene lookup returns CDR1 MNHEY and CDR2 SVGAGI. The CDR3 is made up of 15 amino acids. The CDR3 sequence: CASSITGGGDTEAFF. DNA for the CDR3: TGTGCCAGCAGCATTACAGGGGGCGGGGACACTGAAGCTTTCTTT.

The chain joins TRBV21-1 to TRBJ1-2; TRBD1, the table's D call, was not compared with the DNA. TRBV21-1 is an annotated pseudogene. This CDR3 is 13 amino acids long. In DNA form, the CDR3 reads TGTGCCAGCAGCAAAGCAAACAGGGCGGACTACACCTTC. It is translated as CASSKANRADYTF.

This rearrangement joins TRBV6-1 to TRBJ1-2; 9 bases are shared with TRBD1. CDR1 is MNHNS, CDR2 SASEGT, per germline. CDR3 size: 12 residues. Trimming at V came to 11 bases and at J to 1 base, leaving 2 bases not matched to a gene. The CDR3 nucleotides are TGTGCCGGACAGGGGATTAACTATGGCTACACCTTC. It is translated as CAGQGINYGYTF.

The chain has TRBV7-8 and TRBJ1-3; no reliable D call. CDR1 and CDR2 (germline): SGHVS, FQNEAQ. The ends were cut back, 2 bases at V and 4 bases at J, with 9 bases in the middle. This CDR3 has 14 amino acids. CDR3 coding DNA: TGTGCCAGCAGCTTACACGAACAGGGAAACACCATATATTTT. Protein sequence: CASSLHEQGNTIYF.

This chain links TRBV7-6 with TRBJ2-1; D might be TRBD2 (6 bases). From germline, CDR1 is SGHVS and CDR2 FNYEAQ. The CDR3 has 12 residues. Between the trimmed V and J ends, which lost 4 bases and 14 bases, there was a span of 15 bases. The CDR3 bases are TGTGCCAGCAGCTCCGCCCGCAGGGAGGAGTTCTTC. It encodes CASSSARREEFF.

The rearrangement joins TRBV11-3 to TRBJ1-2; no definite D call. The CDR3 length is 14 residues. Germline CDR1 is SGHNT and CDR2 is YENEEA. V was pared by 5 bases and J by 2 bases, with 12 bases between. CDR3 in DNA: TGTGCCAGCAGCGTATCGAGGGAGAACTATGGCTACACCTTC. It is translated as CASSVSRENYGYTF.

The chain joins TRBV28 to TRBJ2-5, with 9 bases identical to TRBD2. With 3 bases clipped from V and 4 bases from J, the junction kept 3 bases outside the gene matches. The CDR3 has 14 amino acids. Per the germline V gene, CDR1 is MDHEN and CDR2 is SYDVKM. Here the CDR3 reads CASSFEAGGETQYF. The CDR3 DNA follows: TGTGCCAGCAGTTTTGAAGCGGGAGGAGAGACCCAGTACTTC.

CDR3 DNA sequence: TGTGCCAGCAGCTCGATACATGGGAACACTGAAGCTTTCTTT. Encoded protein: CASSSIHGNTEAFF. The gene calls are TRBV7-3 and TRBJ1-1, with D hard to call. The CDR3 is made up of 14 amino acids. The germline V and J ends were trimmed by 4 bases and 1 base, with 10 bases remaining between them. Germline values: CDR1 SGHTA, CDR2 FQGTGA.

V is TRBV7-4 and J is TRBJ2-1, with 9 bases fitting TRBD2. This CDR3 region has 18 residues. Losses at the gene ends were 6 bases for V and 4 bases for J; bases not matched to a gene: 16. Germline lookup yields CDR1 SGHVT and CDR2 SQSDAQ. CDR3 nucleotides: TGTGCCAGCAGTCAGCCGAGGATAGCGGGGGCCGGATACAATGAGCAGTTCTTC. Protein: CASSQPRIAGAGYNEQFF.

This chain uses TRBV5-1 with TRBJ2-3; a weak D match, TRBD1 (6 bases). The germline V gene has CDR1 SGHRS and CDR2 YFSETQ. Trimming removed 3 bases from V and 3 bases from J, with 8 bases in between. The CDR3 length is 13 residues. CDR3: CASSSQGTDTQYF. The CDR3 coding sequence is TGCGCCAGCAGCTCCCAGGGGACAGATACGCAGTATTTT.

The CDR3 DNA is TGCGCCAGCAGCCAAGTACAGTTGTCTGGAAACACCATATATTTT. Translating gives CASSQVQLSGNTIYF. V gene TRBV4-3 combines with J gene TRBJ1-3, with D unclear. The CDR3 consists of 15 residues. Trimming removed 1 base at V and 1 base at J, with 8 bases between. The V gene's germline CDR1 is LGHNA and CDR2 YSLEER.

The CDR3 DNA reads as TGTGCCAGCAGCTGGGGACTAGGCTACAATGAGCAGTTCTTC. This gives the protein CASSWGLGYNEQFF. The V gene is TRBV5-6, the J gene TRBJ2-1, with TRBD2 identical over 8 bases. V shed 3 bases, J shed 3 bases, and the junction held 2 bases outside the gene matches. The CDR3 is made up of 14 amino acids. Germline V gives CDR1 SGHDT, CDR2 YYEEEE.

This chain uses TRBV30 with TRBJ1-2, with D possibly matching TRBD1 (6 bases). The germline V gene encodes CDR1 GTSNPN and CDR2 SVGIG (reference sequence). The CDR3 length is 12 residues. V shed 5 bases and J shed 5 bases, with 12 bases lying between them. The CDR3 DNA reads TGTGCCTGGGACCCAGGGGTGTATGGCTACACCTTC. Encoded protein: CAWDPGVYGYTF.

This chain links TRBV10-3 with TRBJ2-1; TRBD1 matches at 10 bases. CDR3 size: 15 residues. Trimming at V came to 2 bases and at J to 8 bases, leaving 6 bases not matched to a gene. Germline-derived CDR1 and CDR2 are ENHRY and SYGVKD. In DNA form, the CDR3 reads TGTGCCATCAGTGAGCAAGACAGGGGGCGCGATGAGCAGTTCTTC. It translates to CAISEQDRGRDEQFF.

The chain carries TRBV5-1 and TRBJ1-2; 9 bases agree with TRBD1. V was clipped by 9 bases and J by 3 bases; unmatched bases: 6. Germline V gene data show CDR1 as SGHRS and CDR2 as YFSETQ. This CDR3 spans 13 amino acids. The CDR3, as DNA: TGCGCCACCTCGGACAGGGGTGACTATGGCTACACCTTC. Translation: CATSDRGDYGYTF.

V and J are TRBV27 and TRBJ2-7, with TRBD2 identical over 11 bases. The CDR3 runs to 17 residues. With V trimmed by 7 bases and J by 0 bases, 11 bases remained unmatched. Per germline, CDR1 MNHEY and CDR2 SMNVEV (reference sequence). CDR3 loop: CASIGTSGFTLSYEQYF. The CDR3 DNA reads TGTGCCAGCATCGGGACTAGCGGTTTTACCCTCTCCTACGAGCAGTACTTC.

The chain employs TRBV11-3 and TRBJ2-5, with 8 bases lining up with TRBD1. Looked up from germline, CDR1 is SGHNT and CDR2 is YENEEA. After removal of 0 bases from V and 1 base from J, the junction contained 1 base not matched to a gene. The CDR3 covers 15 residues. The CDR3 region is CASSLEGQAQETQYF. The CDR3 nucleotides are TGTGCCAGCAGCTTAGAGGGACAGGCCCAAGAGACCCAGTACTTC.

V and J are TRBV19 and TRBJ2-1; TRBD2 might be the D (5 bases). Trimming pared 4 bases from V and 7 bases from J, leaving 20 bases between. Germline V lookup: CDR1 LNHDA, CDR2 SQIVND (reference sequence). The CDR3 length is 16 residues. In DNA, the CDR3 is TGTGCCAGTAGTAGCGAGCGAGAGGGCCGGGGAAATGAGCAGTTCTTC. Translated: CASSSEREGRGNEQFF.

This sequence joins TRBV2 and TRBJ1-1; D remains unclear. Between the trimmed V and J ends, which lost 4 bases and 0 bases, there was a span of 9 bases. The germline CDR1 and CDR2 sequences are SNHLY and FYNNEI. CDR3 length equals 14 residues. CDR3 protein: CASSVVEVNTEAFF. The CDR3 coding sequence is TGTGCCAGCAGTGTCGTGGAGGTGAACACTGAAGCTTTCTTT.

The chain couples TRBV9 to TRBJ2-1; 12 bases fit TRBD2. The length of the CDR3 is 18 residues. Germline lookup yields CDR1 SGDLS and CDR2 YYNGEE. J lost 1 base, V lost 6 bases, and 11 bases had no gene match. In DNA form, the CDR3 reads TGTGCCAGCACCTCGAGGACTAGCGGGACCATATCCTACAATGAGCAGTTCTTC. It is translated as CASTSRTSGTISYNEQFF.

The chain links TRBV5-8 to TRBJ1-6, with D possibly TRBD1 on 6 matching bases. CDR3 length equals 18 residues. Trimming left V 5 bases short and J 0 bases short, with 18 bases between. CDR1 is SGHTS and CDR2 is YDEGEE in the germline V gene. CDR3 amino acids: CASRTIGGSLSYNSPLHF. The CDR3 nucleotides read TGTGCCAGCAGGACGATAGGGGGTTCCCTCTCCTATAATTCACCCCTCCACTTT.

V is TRBV7-3 and J is TRBJ2-7; TRBD1 aligns across 7 bases. Germline-derived CDR1 and CDR2 are SGHTA and FQGTGA. The CDR3 spans 13 residues. Trimming at V came to 5 bases and at J to 6 bases, leaving 7 bases not matched to a gene. The CDR3: CASSLDRDREQYF. The CDR3 DNA reads as TGTGCCAGCAGCCTCGACAGGGACCGCGAGCAGTACTTC.

The genes are TRBV5-1 and TRBJ2-1; 7 bases are shared with TRBD2. Germline CDR1 is SGHRS and CDR2 is YFSETQ. Germline trimming cut 1 base from V and 7 bases from J; bases unmatched to any gene: 8. The CDR3 has 15 amino acids. CDR3 coding DNA: TGCGCCAGCAGCTTGCGGGGGGTCCGGGGGAATGAGCAGTTCTTC. Protein sequence: CASSLRGVRGNEQFF.

The V and J genes are TRBV7-7 and TRBJ2-5; no clear D. The CDR3 runs to 15 residues. Germline V lookup: CDR1 SSHAT, CDR2 FNYEAQ (reference sequence). The V gene lost 1 base and the J gene lost 2 bases, with 11 bases spanning the gap. For the CDR3, the DNA is TGTGCCAGCAGCTTAGGAGCACCCGCTCAAGAGACCCAGTACTTC. Translation gives CASSLGAPAQETQYF.